The sequence of this T cell receptor (beta chain) was determined in a study of blood T cell repertoires in COVID-19. Germline loops: CDR1 SGHVS, CDR2 FQNEAQ. The V gene lost 5 bases and the J gene lost 6 bases, with 5 bases spanning the gap. This CDR3 is built from 11 residues. Method: immunoSEQ multiplex PCR; TCRdb's copy keeps in-frame clones and lacks some. The sample records hundreds of thousands of clones, roughly 90% being singletons. The rearrangement links TRBV7-8 to TRBJ2-1; D remains ambiguous. Input material: peripheral blood. This receptor was obtained from a man between 60 and 75 years old who had recovered from COVID-19. The CDR3 DNA is TGTGCCAGCAGCCCCTCCAATGAGCAGTTCTTC. Encoded protein: CASSPSNEQFF.